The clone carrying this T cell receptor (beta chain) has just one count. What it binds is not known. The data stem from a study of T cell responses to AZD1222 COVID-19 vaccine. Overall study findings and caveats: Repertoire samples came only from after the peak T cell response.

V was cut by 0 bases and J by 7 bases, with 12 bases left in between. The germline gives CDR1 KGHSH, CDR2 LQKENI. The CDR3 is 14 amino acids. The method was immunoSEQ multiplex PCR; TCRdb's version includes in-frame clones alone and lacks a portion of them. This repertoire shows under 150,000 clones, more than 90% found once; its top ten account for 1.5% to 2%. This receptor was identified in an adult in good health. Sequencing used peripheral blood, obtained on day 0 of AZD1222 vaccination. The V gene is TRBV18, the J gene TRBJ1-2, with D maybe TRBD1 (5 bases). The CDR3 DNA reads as TGTGCCAGCTCACCACCGAGTGGGACGGCTGGCTACACCTTC. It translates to CASSPPSGTAGYTF.